This is a list of T cell receptor beta chains from one sample in a study of blood T cell repertoires in COVID-19. The assay was immunoSEQ multiplex PCR, and TCRdb's table has in-frame clones only and misses some. The sample holds about 360,000 clones, nearly 90% seen once. Source material: PBMCs or T cells enriched from blood (not recorded which). The origin of the receptors is a middle-aged woman with acute COVID-19. The CDR3 runs from the conserved cysteine through the conserved F or W. D genes are given only for firm matches. Rows give clone size only sometimes, using once, few, many, or a class for an expanded clone.

>TRBJ1-4|TRBD1|-|TRBV5-1
TGCGCCAGCAGCTTGAGGACAGGGTCAGGTGAAAAACTGTTTTTT
CASSLRTGSGEKLFF
>TRBJ1-1|-|once|TRBV5-1
TGCGCCAGCAGCTTGGAAATTACAGGGCCCGAAGCTTTCTTT
CASSLEITGPEAFF
>TRBJ2-1|-|-|TRBV19
TGTGCCAGTAGCCATCTAGCGCATGAGCAGTTCTTC
CASSHLAHEQFF
>TRBJ1-3|-|-|TRBV19
TGTGCCAGTAGGAGAAATGTCGGACAGGGAAACACCATATATTTT
CASRRNVGQGNTIYF
>TRBJ2-1|TRBD2|-|TRBV11-2
TGTGCCAGCAGCTTTGGGACTAGGTGGGATGAGCAGTTCTTC
CASSFGTRWDEQFF
>TRBJ2-5|-|-|TRBV7-9
TGTGCCAGCAGCCCCGGGCGGAGCGGGGAGACCCAGTACTTC
CASSPGRSGETQYF
>TRBJ2-1|TRBD1|-|TRBV7-9
TGTGCCAGCAGCCTGAGGACAGGGGTTGACAATGAGCAGTTCTTC
CASSLRTGVDNEQFF
>TRBJ1-1|-|once|TRBV7-2
TGTGCCAGCAGCTTACGACAGACTAACACTGAAGCTTTCTTT
CASSLRQTNTEAFF
>TRBJ2-1|TRBD2|-|TRBV29-1
TGCAGCGTTGGCCCCAGCGGGGGACGCAATGAGCAGTTCTTC
CSVGPSGGRNEQFF
>TRBJ2-7|TRBD2|-|TRBV7-2
TGTGCCAGCAGCTTAGCGGCGAGCGGGGTTGAGCAGTACTTC
CASSLAASGVEQYF
>TRBJ1-5|-|few|TRBV4-1
TGCGCCAGCAGCCAAGATGGCACCAGCAATCAGCCCCAGCATTTT
CASSQDGTSNQPQHF
>TRBJ2-3|TRBD2|-|TRBV29-1
TGCAGCGTTGAAGAAGGTGGGGGGGATAATACGCAGTATTTT
CSVEEGGGDNTQYF
>TRBJ1-1|-|-|TRBV4-1
TGCGCCAGCAGCCAAGAAGGAGGGTGGGCCACTGAAGCTTTCTTT
CASSQEGGWATEAFF
>TRBJ2-3|TRBD1|-|TRBV9
TGTGCCAGCAGCGGGACAGGTAACACAGATACGCAGTATTTT
CASSGTGNTDTQYF
>TRBJ1-2|-|-|TRBV20-1
TGCAGTGCTAGTGGGGCGGGAGGGGGAGGCTATGGCTACACCTTC
CSASGAGGGGYGYTF
>TRBJ2-7|-|-|TRBV7-9
TGTGCCAGCACTGCGGAGACAGACCCCTACGAGCAGTACTTC
CASTAETDPYEQYF